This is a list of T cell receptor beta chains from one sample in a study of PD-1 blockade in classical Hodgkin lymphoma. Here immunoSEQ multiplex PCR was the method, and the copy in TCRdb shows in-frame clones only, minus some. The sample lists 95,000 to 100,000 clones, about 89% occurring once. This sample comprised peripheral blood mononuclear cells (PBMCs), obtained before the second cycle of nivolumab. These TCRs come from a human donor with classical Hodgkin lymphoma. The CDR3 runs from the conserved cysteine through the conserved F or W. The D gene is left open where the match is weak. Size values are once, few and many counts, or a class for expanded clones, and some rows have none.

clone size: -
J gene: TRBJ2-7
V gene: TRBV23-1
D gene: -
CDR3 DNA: TGCGCCAGCAGTCAATCCAGGGGCGTCGGCTCAAAACCAACCTACGAGCAGTACTTC
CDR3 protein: CASSQSRGVGSKPTYEQYF

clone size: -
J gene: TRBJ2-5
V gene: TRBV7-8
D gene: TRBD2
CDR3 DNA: TGTGCCAGCAGCTCCCAAACTAGCGGGGGACAGACCCAGTACTTC
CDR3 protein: CASSSQTSGGQTQYF

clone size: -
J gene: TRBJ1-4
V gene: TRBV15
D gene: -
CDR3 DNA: TGTGCCACCAGCAGAGAACTAAATGAAAAACTGTTTTTT
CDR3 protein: CATSRELNEKLFF

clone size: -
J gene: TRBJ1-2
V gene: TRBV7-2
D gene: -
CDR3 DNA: TGTGCCAGCAGCTTAGAGGGGAGGTACTATGGCTACACCTTC
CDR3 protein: CASSLEGRYYGYTF

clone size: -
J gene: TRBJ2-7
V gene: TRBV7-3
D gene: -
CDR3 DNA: TGTGCCAGCAGCTTACGTGGGGGGCTGCGTAGAGGGTACGAGCAGTACTTC
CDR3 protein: CASSLRGGLRRGYEQYF

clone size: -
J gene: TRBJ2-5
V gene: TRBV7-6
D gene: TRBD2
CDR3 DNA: TGTGCCAGCAGCCCACGGGGGGGAGAGACCCAGTACTTC
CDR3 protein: CASSPRGGETQYF

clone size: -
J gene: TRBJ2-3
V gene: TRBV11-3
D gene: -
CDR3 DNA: TGTGCCAGCAGCTGGGGTAGAGGGGAGGTGGATACGCAGTATTTT
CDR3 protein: CASSWGRGEVDTQYF

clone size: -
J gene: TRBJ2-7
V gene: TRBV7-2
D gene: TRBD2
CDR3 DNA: TGTGCCAGCAGCTTAGGGTTCGGCGGGGGGTTATACGAGCAGTACTTC
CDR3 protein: CASSLGFGGGLYEQYF

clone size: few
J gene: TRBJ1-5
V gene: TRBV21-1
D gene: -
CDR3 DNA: TGTGCCAGCAGCATCCGGGGACAGGGCCATAGGCCCCAGCATTTT
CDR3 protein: CASSIRGQGHRPQHF

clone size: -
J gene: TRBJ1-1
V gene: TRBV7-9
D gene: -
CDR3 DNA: TGTGCCAGCAGCTCGCCTTATAGCCCGACAGGGAACACTGAAGCTTTCTTT
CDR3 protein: CASSSPYSPTGNTEAFF

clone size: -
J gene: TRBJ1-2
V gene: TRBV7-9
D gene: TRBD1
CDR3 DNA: TGTGCCAGCAGCTTAGATTGGACAGGGGATGGCTACACCTTC
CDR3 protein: CASSLDWTGDGYTF

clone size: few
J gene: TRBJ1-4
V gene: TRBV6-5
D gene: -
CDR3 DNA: TGTGCCAGCAGTTACGGTTTAGGGGGGAATGAAAAACTGTTTTTT
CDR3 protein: CASSYGLGGNEKLFF

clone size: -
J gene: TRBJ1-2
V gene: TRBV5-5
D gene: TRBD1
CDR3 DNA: TGTGCCAGCAGCTTGGAACAGGGGGCCGGTGGCTACACCTTC
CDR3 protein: CASSLEQGAGGYTF

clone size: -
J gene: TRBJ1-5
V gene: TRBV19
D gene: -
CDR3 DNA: TGTGCCAGTAGTATACCCCGGATCAGCCAGCATCAGCCCCAGCATTTT
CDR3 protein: CASSIPRISQHQPQHF

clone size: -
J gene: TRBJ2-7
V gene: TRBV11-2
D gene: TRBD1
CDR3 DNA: TGTGCCAGCAGCTTAGTAAGGGGGCAGTTCTACGAGCAGTACTTC
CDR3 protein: CASSLVRGQFYEQYF

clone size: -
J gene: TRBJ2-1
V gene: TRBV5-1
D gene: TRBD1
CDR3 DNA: TGCGCCAGCAGTAATGCAGGACAGGCGATCTACAATGAGCAGTTCTTC
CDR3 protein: CASSNAGQAIYNEQFF

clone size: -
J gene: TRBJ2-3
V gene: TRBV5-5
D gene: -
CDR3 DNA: TGTGCCAGCAGCTTTCAGCGGGGCACAGATACGCAGTATTTT
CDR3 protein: CASSFQRGTDTQYF

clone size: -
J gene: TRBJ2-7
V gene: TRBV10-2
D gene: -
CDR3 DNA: TGCGCCAGCAGCGGCCAAGGGTCCGGATCCTACGAGCAGTACTTC
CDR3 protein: CASSGQGSGSYEQYF

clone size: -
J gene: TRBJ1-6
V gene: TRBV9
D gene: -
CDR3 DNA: TGTGCCAGCAGCCATAGGGAGGGGGGTAATTCACCCCTCCACTTT
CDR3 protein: CASSHREGGNSPLHF

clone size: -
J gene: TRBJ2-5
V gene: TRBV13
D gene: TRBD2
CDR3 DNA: TGTGCCAGCAGCCCAAGGTTAGCGGGGGGGCCGGAAGAGACCCAGTACTTC
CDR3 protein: CASSPRLAGGPEETQYF

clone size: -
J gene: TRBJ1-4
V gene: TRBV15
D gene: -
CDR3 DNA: TGTGCCACCAGCAGAGAGAGGGTGTCGGAGACTAATGAAAAACTGTTTTTT
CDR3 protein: CATSRERVSETNEKLFF

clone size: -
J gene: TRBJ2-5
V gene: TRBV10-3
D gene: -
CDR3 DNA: TGTGCCACCGCTATCGACTACCAAGAGACCCAGTACTTC
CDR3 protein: CATAIDYQETQYF

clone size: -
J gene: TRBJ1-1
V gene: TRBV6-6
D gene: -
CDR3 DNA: TGTGCCAGCGGTGATGGGAACACTGAAGCTTTCTTT
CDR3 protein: CASGDGNTEAFF

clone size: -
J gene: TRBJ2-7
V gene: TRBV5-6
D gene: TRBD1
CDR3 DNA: TGTGCCAGCAGCAGTTTGGACAGGTTGGGCGAGCAGTACTTC
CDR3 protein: CASSSLDRLGEQYF

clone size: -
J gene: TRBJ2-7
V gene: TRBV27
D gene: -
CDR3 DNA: TGTGCCAGCATCCGGGGCTACGAGCAGTACTTC
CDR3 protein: CASIRGYEQYF

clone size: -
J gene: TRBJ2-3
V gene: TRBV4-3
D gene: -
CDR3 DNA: TGCGCCAGCAGCCAAGTAGACGCGCCAACCACAGATACGCAGTATTTT
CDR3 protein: CASSQVDAPTTDTQYF

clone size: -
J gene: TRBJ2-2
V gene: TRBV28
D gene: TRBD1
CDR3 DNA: TGTGCCAGCAGCAAGGGGGACAGGTCCGGGGAGCTGTTTTTT
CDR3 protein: CASSKGDRSGELFF

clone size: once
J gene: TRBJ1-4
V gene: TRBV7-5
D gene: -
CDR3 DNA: TGTGTCAGAAGCCCCCCGCGGGAAAAACTGTTTTTT
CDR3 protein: CVRSPPREKLFF

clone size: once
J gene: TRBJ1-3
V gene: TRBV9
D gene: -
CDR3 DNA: TGTGCCAGCAGCTCTTTTTTGGGGGACAAGAGAGGAAACACCATATATTTT
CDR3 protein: CASSSFLGDKRGNTIYF

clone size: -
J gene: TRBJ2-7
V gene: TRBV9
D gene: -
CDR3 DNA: TGTGCCAGCAGCCCGGGACAAAAGGAGAGGAGAAGCTCCTACGAGCAGTACTTC
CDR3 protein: CASSPGQKERRSSYEQYF